This entry lists 6 T cell receptor beta chains sequenced from one sample in a study of OX40 agonist ivuxolimab in advanced cancers. Sequenced by immunoSEQ multiplex PCR; TCRdb stores in-frame clones only, minus some. This table holds more than 60,000 clones, approximately 83% found once. Sequences were derived from CD4+ or CD8+ T cells sorted from blood, sampled in a trial of the OX40 agonist ivuxolimab. The origin of the receptors is an adult with an advanced solid tumor such as melanoma, head and neck, liver or kidney cancer.

The V call is TRBV4-1, the J call TRBJ1-2; TRBD1 is a possible D gene (6 bases). The CDR3 extends over 17 amino acids. Germline V gene data show CDR1 as MGHRA and CDR2 as YSYEKL. V lost 4 bases, J lost 4 bases, and 22 bases lay in between. This CDR3 is CASSPTTIGGRVYGYTF. CDR3 DNA: TGCGCCAGCAGCCCCACCACGATCGGGGGGCGGGTCTATGGCTACACCTTC.

The chain combines TRBV18 with TRBJ2-7, with 7 nucleotides matching TRBD1. V lost 3 bases to trimming and J lost 2 bases; unmatched junction nucleotides: 4. Per the germline V gene, CDR1 is KGHSH and CDR2 is LQKENI. CDR3 length: 14 amino acids. The CDR3 sequence: CASSPQQGAYEQYF. The CDR3 DNA reads TGTGCCAGCTCACCCCAGCAGGGGGCCTACGAGCAGTACTTC. Based on the CDR3 plus reference TRBV18 and TRBJ2-7, the full variable domain is NAGVMQNPRHLVRRRGQEARLRCSPMKGHSHVYWYRQLPEEGLKFMVYLQKENIIDESGMPKERFSAEFPKEGPSILRIQQVVRGDSAAYFCASSPQQGAYEQYFGPGTRLTVT.

The chain uses TRBV6-5 and TRBJ1-1, with 7 bases lining up with TRBD1. Germline lookup yields CDR1 MNHEY and CDR2 SVGAGI. This CDR3 region has 14 residues. J was trimmed by 3 bases and V by 6 bases; bases with no gene match: 7. This CDR3 is CASSFTGVDTEAFF. CDR3 DNA: TGTGCCAGCAGCTTTACAGGGGTGGACACTGAAGCTTTCTTT.

The CDR3 region has the DNA TGTGCCAGCAGTTCCCTAGCTTTGGGGAACGGCAATGAGCAGTTCTTC. Protein: CASSSLALGNGNEQFF. The chain carries TRBV27 and TRBJ2-1, with D perhaps TRBD2 (5 bases). The germline CDR1 and CDR2 sequences are MNHEY and SMNVEV (reference sequence). The CDR3 is 16 amino acids. The V end was cut by 4 bases, the J end by 6 bases, with 19 bases between.

The rearrangement joins TRBV28 to TRBJ2-1; 11 bases align to TRBD1. Germline lookup yields CDR1 MDHEN and CDR2 SYDVKM. After removal of 4 bases from V and 8 bases from J, the junction contained 7 bases not matched to a gene. CDR3 size: 15 residues. This CDR3 reads CASSSGDRGYYEQFF. In DNA, the CDR3 is TGTGCCAGCAGTTCCGGGGACAGGGGGTACTATGAGCAGTTCTTC.

The chain carries TRBV5-1 and TRBJ1-1; the match to TRBD1 covers 8 bases. CDR1 SGHRS and CDR2 YFSETQ come from the germline V gene. CDR3 length: 15 residues. The V and J ends lost 1 base and 5 bases, in that order; junction bases with no gene match: 7. Here the CDR3 reads CASSLYQGAATEAFF. CDR3 in DNA: TGCGCCAGCAGCTTGTACCAGGGGGCGGCGACTGAAGCTTTCTTT.